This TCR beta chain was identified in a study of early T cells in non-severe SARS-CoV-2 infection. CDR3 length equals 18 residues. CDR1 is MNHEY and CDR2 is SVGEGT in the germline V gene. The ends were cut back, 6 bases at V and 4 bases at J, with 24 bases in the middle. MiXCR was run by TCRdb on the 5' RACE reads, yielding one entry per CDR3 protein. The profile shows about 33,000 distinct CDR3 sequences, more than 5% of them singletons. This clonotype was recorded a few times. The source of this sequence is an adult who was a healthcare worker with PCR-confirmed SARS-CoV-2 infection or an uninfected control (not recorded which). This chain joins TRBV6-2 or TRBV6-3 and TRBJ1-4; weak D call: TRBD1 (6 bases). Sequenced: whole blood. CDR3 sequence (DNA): TGTGCCAGCAGGCGGCCTGCAGGGGTTCAGAGTTTTAATGAAAAACTGTTTTTT. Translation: CASRRPAGVQSFNEKLFF.